These 8 T cell receptor beta chains came from one sample sequenced in a study of CD8+CD57+ T cells in acquired aplastic anemia. CD8+CD57+ cell expansion had been shown by flow cytometry in patients chosen for sequencing. TCR beta VDJ and CDR3 profiling used genomic DNA as template. TCRdb processed the reads anew with MiXCR; each CDR3 protein has one entry. The sample gives around 200,000 distinct CDR3 sequences, more than 60% of which show up once; under 55% is in the top ten. Specimen: sorted CD4+, CD8+, or CD8+CD57+ T cells (not recorded which) from PBMCs. These TCRs come from a human donor with aplastic anemia.

V usage is TRBV7-9 and J usage is TRBJ2-3; TRBD1 matches 7 bases. J gave up 2 bases and V 1 base, and 6 bases lay outside the gene matches. The CDR3 spans 16 residues. Germline V gives CDR1 SEHNR, CDR2 FQNEAQ (reference sequence). CDR3 bases: TGTGCCAGCAGCTTAGGACAGGGATTCTCCACAGATACGCAGTATTTT. It codes for CASSLGQGFSTDTQYF.

The V and J genes are TRBV11-2 and TRBJ2-7, with a tentative D call TRBD2 (5 bases). This CDR3 comprises 13 residues. Trimming shortened V by 2 bases and J by 2 bases, and 7 bases separated the two germline ends. CDR1 and CDR2 (germline): SGHAT, FQNNGV. As DNA, the CDR3 is TGTGCCAGCAGCTTATACGGGACCTACGAGCAGTACTTC. Amino acid sequence: CASSLYGTYEQYF.

To note about this clonotype: A read error may produce the germline difference seen at one junction end. This sequence joins TRBV5-1 and TRBJ1-4, with D unclear. Germline CDR1 reads SGHRS; CDR2 reads YFSETQ. There are 17 residues in the CDR3. CDR3 in amino acids: CASSPGPLLDTSEKLFF. The CDR3 nucleotides are TGCGCCAGCAGCCCCGGGCCCCTCCTCGACACTAGTGAAAAACTGTTTTTT.

This chain links TRBV10-3 with TRBJ2-1, with D tentatively TRBD1 (6 bases). V was pared by 7 bases and J by 5 bases, with 15 bases between. Germline CDR1 and CDR2: ENHRY and SYGVKD. This CDR3 has 14 residues. This CDR3 reads CAITGEGGNNEQFF. The CDR3 coding sequence is TGTGCCATCACAGGGGAAGGCGGTAACAATGAGCAGTTCTTC.

The chain links TRBV24-1 to TRBJ2-7; D is possibly TRBD1 or TRBD2 (6 bases each). Trimming removed 7 bases at V and 0 bases at J, with 12 bases between. The CDR3 is made up of 14 amino acids. The germline V gene encodes CDR1 KGHDR and CDR2 SFDVKD. Written as DNA, the CDR3 is TGTGCCACCAGGGAGGGGGAGTACTCCTACGAGCAGTACTTC. It specifies CATREGEYSYEQYF.

The J gene is TRBJ2-1, the V gene TRBV10-3; 9 bases agree with TRBD2. Germline V CDR1 and CDR2: ENHRY, SYGVKD. Trimming took 8 bases from V and 6 from J; bases not matched to a gene: 5. CDR3 length: 13 amino acids. DNA of the CDR3: TGTGCCATCGGGGCAGCGGGGGGCAATGAGCAGTTCTTC. Translation: CAIGAAGGNEQFF.

With respect to this clonotype: Germline and junction disagree at one end, which may indicate a read error. V is TRBV7-9 and J is TRBJ1-6, with D possibly matching TRBD1 (5 bases). The CDR3 length is 15 residues. Germline assignment: CDR1 SEHNR and CDR2 FQNEAQ (reference sequence). The CDR3 sequence is CASSSGASGSSPLHF. CDR3 bases: TGCGCCAGCAGCTCCGGGGCCTCCGGGAGTTCACCCCTCCACTTT.

A few counts support this clonotype. This chain links TRBV5-1 with TRBJ1-4; 11 bases are a match to TRBD1. With 2 bases clipped from V and 8 bases from J, the junction kept 8 bases outside the gene matches. In germline, CDR1 is SGHRS, CDR2 YFSETQ. The CDR3 sequence is 16 residues long. As DNA, the CDR3 is TGCGCCAGCAGCTTATGGACAGGGGGCGAGGGAGAAAAACTGTTTTTT. Amino acid sequence: CASSLWTGGEGEKLFF.